The 20 T cell receptor beta chains below come from one sample, sequenced in a study of cytomegalovirus exposure and HLA in healthy donors. The study ran its PCR with 60 Vbeta and 13 Jbeta primers. Libraries were prepared by immunoSEQ multiplex PCR; TCRdb keeps only in-frame clonotypes and omits some of them. The table lists 55,000 to 85,000 clones. Specimen: PBMCs. All receptors come from a female donor in good health and CMV-seropositive.

The rearrangement links TRBV9 to TRBJ2-3; D is ambiguous. V dropped 0 bases and J dropped 2 bases, with 7 bases sitting between them. There are 14 residues in the CDR3. Germline loops: CDR1 SGDLS, CDR2 YYNGEE. The CDR3 loop is CASSVAILTDTQYF. The CDR3 coding sequence is TGTGCCAGCAGCGTAGCTATCCTCACAGATACGCAGTATTTT. Variable domain in full (rest from reference TRBV9 and TRBJ2-3): DSGVTQTPKHLITATGQRVTLRCSPRSGDLSVYWYQQSLDQGLQFLIQYYNGEERAKGNILERFSAQQFPDLHSELNLSSLELGDSALYFCASSVAILTDTQYFGPGTRLTVL.

The chain links TRBV30 to TRBJ1-2; 8 bases fit TRBD1. The CDR3 extends over 13 amino acids. Germline V gives CDR1 GTSNPN, CDR2 SVGIG (reference sequence). V dropped 8 bases and J dropped 3; count of bases not matched to a gene: 8. DNA for the CDR3: TGTGCCACGACAGGGGAGAATTACTATGGCTACACCTTC. It codes for CATTGENYYGYTF.

The chain couples TRBV28 to TRBJ1-4, with D perhaps matching TRBD1 (6 bases). The V gene's germline CDR1 is MDHEN and CDR2 SYDVKM. The CDR3 sequence is 16 residues long. The V gene lost 3 bases and the J gene lost 6 bases, with 17 bases spanning the gap. Written as DNA, the CDR3 is TGTGCCAGCAGTTTGGGGGCCTTGAGATGGGATGAAAAACTGTTTTTT. Its protein product is CASSLGALRWDEKLFF. Drawing the rest from reference TRBV28 and TRBJ1-4, the complete variable domain is DVKVTQSSRYLVKRTGEKVFLECVQDMDHENMFWYRQDPGLGLRLIYFSYDVKMKEKGDIPEGYSVSREKKERFSLILESASTNQTSMYLCASSLGALRWDEKLFFGSGTQLSVL.

V usage is TRBV18 and J usage is TRBJ2-7; no definite D call. In germline, CDR1 is KGHSH, CDR2 LQKENI. This CDR3 spans 13 amino acids. V was shortened by 3 bases and J by 4 bases, with 10 bases between the two germline ends. The CDR3 reads CASSPGQKYEQYF. CDR3 DNA: TGTGCCAGCTCACCTGGCCAGAAATACGAGCAGTACTTC.

V is TRBV19 and J is TRBJ2-7; 11 bases map to TRBD2. This CDR3 is 18 amino acids long. V shed 3 bases and J 0 bases; nucleotides not matched to a gene: 10. CDR1 is LNHDA, CDR2 SQIVND, per germline (reference sequence). The CDR3 bases are TGTGCCAGTAGTATCCTAGCGGGAGGCCCTCCGAGCTCCTACGAGCAGTACTTC. It codes for CASSILAGGPPSSYEQYF.

This chain uses TRBV30 with TRBJ2-1; the match to TRBD1 covers 7 bases. CDR1 is GTSNPN and CDR2 is SVGIG in the germline V gene (reference sequence). The CDR3 covers 14 residues. The ends lost 4 bases at V and 7 bases at J; junction bases unmatched: 10. The CDR3 nucleotides are TGTGCCTGGAATTATCAGGGGGTATCAAATGAGCAGTTCTTC. Its protein product is CAWNYQGVSNEQFF.

This chain uses TRBV7-2 with TRBJ1-2, with 7 positions matching TRBD1. V dropped 9 bases and J dropped 7; count of bases not matched to a gene: 5. Germline lookup yields CDR1 SGHTA and CDR2 FQGNSA. The CDR3 sequence is 11 residues long. CDR3 sequence (DNA): TGTGCCAGTACGCAGGGGGGTGGCTACACCTTC. Translated: CASTQGGGYTF. The full variable domain, with the rest looked up from reference TRBV7-2 and TRBJ1-2, is GAGVSQSPSNKVTEKGKDVELRCDPISGHTALYWYRQSLGQGLEFLIYFQGNSAPDKSGLPSDRFSAERTGGSVSTLTIQRTQQEDSAVYLCASTQGGGYTFGSGTRLTVV.

The chain couples TRBV4-3 to TRBJ2-7; 10 positions agree with TRBD2. The V segment lost 1 base and the J segment 2 bases; nucleotides outside the gene matches: 2. Per the germline V gene, CDR1 is LGHNA and CDR2 is YSLEER. This CDR3 is 15 amino acids long. The CDR3 protein is CASSQASGRAYEQYF. The CDR3 coding sequence is TGCGCCAGCAGCCAAGCTAGCGGGAGAGCCTACGAGCAGTACTTC.

This chain connects TRBV10-1 to TRBJ2-3; 7 nucleotides agree with TRBD1. The junction had 14 bases not matched to a gene; V was cut back by 3 bases and J by 2 bases. The CDR3 consists of 18 residues. CDR1 WNHNN and CDR2 SYGVQD come from the germline V gene (reference sequence). CDR3 in DNA: TGCGCCAGCAGTGAACACGGGACAGCGAAACCCAACACAGATACGCAGTATTTT. This encodes CASSEHGTAKPNTDTQYF.

V usage is TRBV5-4 and J usage is TRBJ1-1; maybe TRBD1 (5 bases). CDR1 SGHNT and CDR2 YYREEE come from the germline V gene (reference sequence). Between the trimmed V and J ends, which lost 1 base and 1 base, there was a span of 14 bases. The CDR3 sequence is 16 residues long. The CDR3 spells CASSLRGGTENTEAFF. The CDR3 nucleotides are TGTGCCAGCAGCTTGAGGGGAGGGACTGAGAACACTGAAGCTTTCTTT.

V and J are TRBV18 and TRBJ1-3; 10 bases fit TRBD1. J gave up 4 bases and V 4 bases, and 4 bases lay outside the gene matches. The germline V gene has CDR1 KGHSH and CDR2 LQKENI. This CDR3 comprises 15 residues. The CDR3 protein is CASSQATGGGNTIYF. The CDR3 coding sequence is TGTGCCAGCTCACAAGCGACAGGGGGCGGAAACACCATATATTTT.

The V call is TRBV11-2, the J call TRBJ1-1; D not certain. Per germline, CDR1 SGHAT and CDR2 FQNNGV. CDR3 length equals 12 residues. Trimming pared 3 bases from V and 1 base from J, leaving 3 bases between. CDR3 sequence: CASSFGNTEAFF. The CDR3 DNA reads TGTGCCAGCAGCTTCGGGAACACTGAAGCTTTCTTT.

This chain connects TRBV6-5 to TRBJ2-7; 8 nucleotides agree with TRBD2. The junction had 7 bases not matched to a gene; V was cut back by 5 bases and J by 1 base. Germline lookup yields CDR1 MNHEY and CDR2 SVGAGI. This CDR3 spans 15 amino acids. CDR3 sequence: CASSPSAGGSYEQYF. Written as DNA, the CDR3 is TGTGCCAGCAGTCCCTCGGCGGGGGGTTCCTACGAGCAGTACTTC.

The chain employs TRBV30 and TRBJ1-1, with 7 bases matching TRBD1. The CDR3 contains 13 residues. CDR1 is GTSNPN and CDR2 is SVGIG in the germline V gene (reference sequence). V lost 0 bases and J lost 5; bases outside the gene matches: 3. The CDR3 reads CAWSVDRVTEAFF. In DNA, the CDR3 is TGTGCCTGGAGTGTAGACAGGGTGACTGAAGCTTTCTTT.

V usage is TRBV28 and J usage is TRBJ1-1; 7 bases line up with TRBD1. There are 14 residues in the CDR3. J lost 7 bases, V lost 5 bases, and 10 bases had no gene match. The germline V gene has CDR1 MDHEN and CDR2 SYDVKM. The CDR3 loop reads CASSTRDRWHEAFF. The CDR3 nucleotides are TGTGCCAGCAGTACAAGGGACAGATGGCATGAAGCTTTCTTT.

The chain employs TRBV5-4 and TRBJ1-2; D may be TRBD1 (5 bases). Looked up from germline, CDR1 is SGHNT and CDR2 is YYREEE (reference sequence). The CDR3 runs 14 residues. Trimming shortened V by 4 bases and J by 7 bases, and 17 bases separated the two germline ends. The CDR3 coding sequence is TGTGCCAGCAGCCCCGGGGGGGACCAGGGTGGCTACACCTTC. Translated: CASSPGGDQGGYTF.

The chain joins TRBV7-3 to TRBJ2-7; TRBD1 matches at 9 bases. J gave up 7 bases and V 2 bases, and 6 bases lay outside the gene matches. The CDR3 covers 14 residues. CDR1 and CDR2 (germline): SGHTA, FQGTGA. CDR3 coding DNA: TGTGCCAGCAGCTTAGGGGACAGGGCGGGGGAGCAGTACTTC. Protein: CASSLGDRAGEQYF.

The chain couples TRBV18 to TRBJ1-1; D is ambiguous. V gave up 2 bases and J gave up 1 base, with 17 bases separating them. Germline values: CDR1 KGHSH, CDR2 LQKENI. CDR3 length: 17 amino acids. The CDR3 region has the DNA TGTGCCAGCTCACCAACCTCTACCGGGAACGGGAACACTGAAGCTTTCTTT. It codes for CASSPTSTGNGNTEAFF.

The chain recombines TRBV19 with TRBJ1-2, with a possible D match to TRBD1 (6 bases). The germline gives CDR1 LNHDA, CDR2 SQIVND (reference sequence). CDR3 size: 14 residues. The V gene lost 5 bases and the J gene lost 10 bases, with 20 bases spanning the gap. CDR3 in amino acids: CASSRPGQGFDYTF. CDR3 coding DNA: TGTGCCAGTAGTCGACCGGGACAAGGTTTTGACTACACCTTC.

The chain is built from TRBV9 and TRBJ2-4; TRBD2 matches at 7 bases. The CDR3 extends over 14 amino acids. Germline V CDR1 and CDR2: SGDLS, YYNGEE. V shed 3 bases, J shed 7 bases, and the junction held 7 bases outside the gene matches. Here the CDR3 DNA reads TGTGCCAGCAGCGCTTACGGGACTACCAACATTCAGTACTTC. This codes for CASSAYGTTNIQYF. The full variable domain, rest sourced from reference TRBV9 and TRBJ2-4, is DSGVTQTPKHLITATGQRVTLRCSPRSGDLSVYWYQQSLDQGLQFLIQYYNGEERAKGNILERFSAQQFPDLHSELNLSSLELGDSALYFCASSAYGTTNIQYFGAGTRLSVL.